This TCR beta chain is from a study of blood T cells in healthy people across ages. The CDR3 is made up of 16 amino acids. The germline gives CDR1 KGHDR, CDR2 SFDVKD. Trimming shortened V by 0 bases and J by 1 base, and 9 bases separated the two germline ends. Primed by a sample-barcoded 5' primer and a J-beta primer mix, a second PCR proceeded for about 6 to 11 cycles. TCRdb reanalysed the 5' RACE reads using MiXCR and keeps one entry per CDR3 protein. The table lists approximately 900,000 distinct CDR3 sequences, 29% of them singletons, with about a tenth in the top ten. These data were also filed under a second study, of T cells of mothers and their children.

V usage is TRBV24-1 and J usage is TRBJ2-1; D is unclear. This TCR came from a woman aged 40 to 50 in good health. The sample comprised blood. CDR3 protein: CATSDLPSASYNEQFF. The CDR3 nucleotides read TGTGCCACCAGTGATTTGCCCAGCGCGTCCTACAATGAGCAGTTCTTC.